Presented here are 27 T cell receptor beta chains from one specimen sequenced in a study of T cells in Graves' hyperthyroidism and ophthalmopathy (dated by TCRdb to between 2019 and 2020). The library relied on multiplex PCR. The data were produced on an Illumina HiSeq 2000. The TCR beta CDR3 regions were amplified from the RNA transcripts. A first-round RT-PCR of the TCR CDR3 used the HTBI primer set with the Qiagen OneStep RT-PCR kit. Clones were called with MiXCR by TCRdb after fastp trimmed the public reads at Q25, and only in-frame beta chains were retained. Rows merge per CDR3 protein into single entries with the most common DNA and genes. Recorded for this sample are around 300,000 distinct CDR3 sequences; 10% to 15% of them occurred a single time. The top ten clonotypes cover about 8% of the sample. The sample taken for sequencing was blood. The receptors originated from a woman aged 25 to 45 with Graves' hyperthyroidism that later progressed to Graves' ophthalmopathy.

This clonotype was observed at least ten times. The chain employs TRBV5-1 and TRBJ2-1; D uncertain. The germline V and J ends were trimmed by 1 base and 2 bases, with 7 bases remaining between them. Looked up from germline, CDR1 is SGHRS and CDR2 is YFSETQ. CDR3 length: 14 amino acids. CDR3 loop: CASSLPGTYNEQFF. CDR3 DNA sequence: TGCGCCAGCAGCTTGCCGGGTACCTACAATGAGCAGTTCTTC. Using reference TRBV5-1 and TRBJ2-1 for the parts outside the CDR3, the full variable domain is KAGVTQTPRYLIKTRGQQVTLSCSPISGHRSVSWYQQTPGQGLQFLFEYFSETQRNKGNFPGRFSGRQFSNSRSEMNVSTLELGDSALYLCASSLPGTYNEQFFGPGTRLTVL.

This clonotype was detected many times. The CDR3 sequence is CASSLLGGGGTEAFF. Here the CDR3 DNA reads TGTGCCAGCAGTTTATTGGGAGGGGGAGGCACTGAAGCTTTCTTT. This chain connects TRBV28 to TRBJ1-1; possible D gene TRBD1, 6 bases. The CDR3 is 15 residues long. CDR1 is MDHEN, CDR2 SYDVKM, per germline. Trimming shortened V by 1 base and J by 4 bases, and 13 bases separated the two germline ends.

This clonotype has a count of ten or more. The genes are TRBV6-6 and TRBJ2-1; TRBD2 matches at 9 bases. J gave up 6 bases and V 1 base, and 4 bases lay outside the gene matches. Germline V gene sequence: CDR1 MNHNY, CDR2 SVGAGI (reference sequence). The CDR3 has 15 amino acids. CDR3 in amino acids: CASSYLAGEGNEQFF. The CDR3 DNA sequence: TGTGCCAGCAGTTACTTAGCGGGAGAGGGCAATGAGCAGTTCTTC.

This clonotype was found many times. The chain combines TRBV27 with TRBJ2-7, with D unclear. The V gene's germline CDR1 is MNHEY and CDR2 SMNVEV (reference sequence). The CDR3 is 15 amino acids. Deletions cut 0 bases from V and 6 bases from J, with 15 bases between. The CDR3 bases are TGTGCCAGCAGTTTATCCAGGTCGAAAAGTTTCGAGCAGTACTTC. Protein product: CASSLSRSKSFEQYF.

The V and J genes are TRBV6-2 or TRBV6-3 and TRBJ2-3; maybe TRBD2 (7 bases). The germline CDR1 and CDR2 sequences are MNHEY and SVGEGT. This CDR3 comprises 12 residues. Trimming removed 7 bases at V and 6 bases at J, with 11 bases between. For the CDR3, the DNA is TGTGCCAGCAAGGGGGGGTTGGATACGCAGTATTTT. It translates to CASKGGLDTQYF.

On this clonotype itself: It may be a read error: a sequence one base away is much more abundant. The chain carries TRBV19 and TRBJ1-1, with 10 bases fitting TRBD1. The V gene's germline CDR1 is LNHDA and CDR2 SQIVND (reference sequence). The CDR3 has 17 amino acids. The CDR3 nucleotides read TGTGCCAGTAGTACCTCTTTTTTCGGGACAGGGGACACTGAAGCTCTCTTT. Its translation is CASSTSFFGTGDTEALF.

In its sample, this clonotype was seen a few times. The chain uses TRBV6-1 and TRBJ2-7; TRBD2 matches at 8 bases. This CDR3 is 15 amino acids long. J was trimmed by 1 base and V by 6 bases; bases with no gene match: 8. Germline values: CDR1 MNHNS, CDR2 SASEGT. The DNA of the CDR3 is TGTGCCAGCAGAAGAGGACTAGCACATTCCTACGAGCAGTACTTC. Its translation: CASRRGLAHSYEQYF.

This clonotype was detected many times. The chain couples TRBV20-1 to TRBJ2-4, with 9 bases lining up with TRBD1. Germline V gene lookup returns CDR1 DFQATT and CDR2 SNEGSKA (reference sequence). The J segment lost 1 base and the V segment lost 3 bases, leaving 1 base of the junction unmatched. This CDR3 is built from 14 residues. CDR3 region: CSARGQGAKNIQYF. The DNA of the CDR3 is TGCAGTGCTAGGGGACAGGGCGCCAAAAACATTCAGTACTTC.

The table lists this clonotype with many counts. V gene TRBV6-2 or TRBV6-3 combines with J gene TRBJ2-7; D may be TRBD2 (5 bases). Deletions cut 4 bases from V and 2 bases from J, with 12 bases between. Germline V CDR1 and CDR2: MNHEY, SVGEGT. The CDR3 loop spans 14 amino acids. The CDR3 DNA reads TGTGCCAGCAGTTCCGGAGGACTGCCCTACGAGCAGTACTTC. It translates to CASSSGGLPYEQYF.

As for this clonotype: One base away lies a much larger clone, so this may be a sequencing read error. V gene TRBV5-5 combines with J gene TRBJ2-4, with 9 bases identical to TRBD1. V trimming: 1 base; J trimming: 9 bases; junction bases outside the gene matches: 5. Germline V gene sequence: CDR1 SGHKS, CDR2 YYEKEE (reference sequence). The CDR3 sequence is 14 residues long. The CDR3 is CASSLPGQGSIQYF. The CDR3 DNA sequence: TGTGCCAGCAGCTTGCCGGGACAGGGAAGCATTCAGTACTTC.

The table lists this clonotype with many counts. The gene calls are TRBV4-3 and TRBJ1-1, with D perhaps matching TRBD1 (5 bases). There are 14 residues in the CDR3. V lost 3 bases, J lost 1 base, and 9 bases lay in between. Germline lookup yields CDR1 LGHNA and CDR2 YSLEER. The CDR3 region is CASSHEGANTEAFF. CDR3 in DNA: TGCGCCAGCAGCCACGAAGGGGCGAACACTGAAGCTTTCTTT.

This clonotype was counted ten times or more. The V and J genes are TRBV7-9 and TRBJ2-5; D may correspond to TRBD1 or TRBD2 (5 bases each). V was trimmed by 5 bases and J by 2 bases, leaving 21 bases between them. The CDR3 contains 17 residues. Germline V CDR1 and CDR2: SEHNR, FQNEAQ (reference sequence). In DNA, the CDR3 is TGTGCCAGCAGCCCCCTGGTGACGGGGCGGTGGCAAGAGACCCAGTACTTC. This gives the protein CASSPLVTGRWQETQYF.

Ten or more counts support this clonotype. The V gene is TRBV6-1, the J gene TRBJ1-5, with a tentative D call TRBD1 (5 bases). The CDR3 is 16 residues long. Trimming took 5 bases from V and 1 from J, leaving 15 bases between them. Germline CDR1 is MNHNS and CDR2 is SASEGT. The CDR3 reads CASSPAGGSSNQPQHF. As DNA, the CDR3 is TGTGCCAGCAGTCCCGCCGGGGGGTCGAGCAATCAGCCCCAGCATTTT.

As concerns this clonotype: Given a much more abundant clone one base away, this may be a read error. No conserved phenylalanine or tryptophan is present at the end of the CDR3, so a read error is the likely explanation. The CDR3: CASSPSGISYNEQFL. The CDR3 bases are TGTGCCAGCAGCCCTAGCGGGATTTCCTACAATGAGCAGTTCCTC. The chain employs TRBV7-2 and TRBJ2-1; TRBD2 agrees at 9 bases. Germline trimming cut 5 bases from V and 1 base from J; bases unmatched to any gene: 3. Germline CDR1 reads SGHTA; CDR2 reads FQGNSA. The CDR3 is 15 amino acids.

With respect to this clonotype: A much more abundant neighbour one base away suggests this may be a read error. The genes are TRBV4-1 and TRBJ2-7, with D perhaps matching TRBD2 (5 bases). Trimming stripped 4 bases from V and 3 bases from J, with 16 bases between. Germline loops: CDR1 MGHRA, CDR2 YSYEKL. This CDR3 is built from 15 residues. The CDR3 loop is CASSLGDEEVYEQYF. DNA for the CDR3: TGCGCCAGCAGCCTAGGCGATGAGGAGGTCTACGAGCAGTACTTC.

This clonotype was recorded at least ten times. DNA for the CDR3: TGTGCCAGCAGCAGCAGCGGCGACTTGGAAGAGACCCAGTACTTC. Translating it yields CASSSSGDLEETQYF. V is TRBV7-2 and J is TRBJ2-5; TRBD2 might be the D (5 bases). The CDR3 sequence is 15 residues long. Germline CDR1 and CDR2: SGHTA and FQGNSA. V was clipped by 5 bases and J by 3 bases, with 16 bases between them.

The chain carries TRBV19 and TRBJ2-5, with TRBD2 as a possible D gene (6 bases). V lost 8 bases and J lost 9, with 19 bases in between. In germline, CDR1 is LNHDA, CDR2 SQIVND (reference sequence). The CDR3 sequence is 13 residues long. CDR3 coding DNA: TGTGCCAGTGGGAGCGGACAAGGGGAGGCCCAGTACTTC. This codes for CASGSGQGEAQYF.

The sample holds many counts of this clonotype. The chain has TRBV12-3 or TRBV12-4 and TRBJ2-6; TRBD2 matches 7 bases. J lost 2 bases, V lost 7 bases, and 5 bases had no gene match. This CDR3 is built from 15 residues. This CDR3 is CASIPGRAGANVLTF. The CDR3 nucleotides read TGTGCCAGCATCCCGGGGAGGGCTGGGGCCAACGTCCTGACTTTC.

This clonotype was seen repeatedly, ten times or more. The V gene is TRBV15, the J gene TRBJ2-3; D assignment may be TRBD1 or TRBD2 (5 bases each). The CDR3 is made up of 15 amino acids. V dropped 5 bases and J dropped 2 bases, with 14 bases sitting between them. The germline CDR1 and CDR2 sequences are LNHNV and YYDKDF (reference sequence). CDR3 in amino acids: CATSLGTELTDTQYF. The CDR3 nucleotides read TGTGCCACCAGCCTAGGGACGGAACTCACAGATACGCAGTATTTT.

This clonotype was detected ten times or more. The J gene is TRBJ2-1, the V gene TRBV6-2 or TRBV6-3, with TRBD2 matching 7 bases. Germline V gene lookup returns CDR1 MNHEY and CDR2 SVGEGT. The ends lost 2 bases at V and 7 bases at J; junction bases unmatched: 11. The CDR3 is made up of 16 amino acids. CDR3 protein: CASSYGGGRWDNEQFF. In DNA form, the CDR3 reads TGTGCCAGCAGTTACGGTGGCGGGAGATGGGATAATGAGCAGTTCTTC.

The sample holds many counts of this clonotype. The rearrangement uses TRBV9 and TRBJ2-7; D could derive from TRBD1 or TRBD2 (6 bases each). Germline values: CDR1 SGDLS, CDR2 YYNGEE. This CDR3 has 12 amino acids. Trimming removed 0 bases from V and 6 bases from J, with 7 bases in between. The DNA for the CDR3 is TGTGCCAGCAGCGTAGAGGGGGGCGAGCAGTACTTC. This codes for CASSVEGGEQYF.

The table lists this clonotype with a few counts. The rearrangement links TRBV4-1 to TRBJ1-3; TRBD1 agrees at 8 bases. With 1 base clipped from V and 2 bases from J, the junction kept 4 bases outside the gene matches. CDR1 MGHRA and CDR2 YSYEKL come from the germline V gene. The CDR3 spans 16 residues. The CDR3 sequence is CASSQGTGLAGNTIYF. The DNA of the CDR3 is TGCGCCAGCAGCCAAGGGACAGGGTTGGCTGGAAACACCATATATTTT.

This clonotype has at least ten counts. The chain joins TRBV7-9 to TRBJ2-1; maybe TRBD1 (6 bases). V dropped 4 bases and J dropped 0 bases, with 10 bases sitting between them. The CDR3 is 15 amino acids. Germline CDR1 is SEHNR and CDR2 is FQNEAQ (reference sequence). CDR3 DNA: TGTGCCAGCAGCTCAGGGGCCACCTCCTACAATGAGCAGTTCTTC. It encodes CASSSGATSYNEQFF.

Many counts were recorded for this clonotype. The rearrangement joins TRBV7-2 to TRBJ1-6, with D perhaps TRBD1 (5 bases). Germline values: CDR1 SGHTA, CDR2 FQGNSA. The CDR3 is 16 residues long. V lost 3 bases, J lost 10 bases, and 19 bases lay in between. CDR3 nucleotides: TGTGCCAGCAGCTTGACCCTGGCGGGGGGAGGATCACCCCTCCACTTT. Its protein is CASSLTLAGGGSPLHF.

This clonotype was detected a few times. The chain couples TRBV27 to TRBJ2-2; 7 nucleotides agree with TRBD1. This CDR3 region has 16 residues. V shed 4 bases and J 4 bases; nucleotides not matched to a gene: 9. CDR1 is MNHEY and CDR2 is SMNVEV in the germline V gene (reference sequence). The CDR3 coding sequence is TGTGCCAGCAGTTCCTGGACAGGTCTTGTCACCGGGGAGCTGTTTTTT. It translates to CASSSWTGLVTGELFF.

This clonotype was picked up a small number of times. The chain uses TRBV5-5 and TRBJ1-2; D not certain. CDR1 and CDR2 (germline): SGHKS, YYEKEE (reference sequence). CDR3 length equals 15 residues. Trimming took off 1 base at V and 1 base at J, with 11 bases between the two ends. CDR3 in amino acids: CASSLSVYSNYGYTF. CDR3 nucleotides: TGTGCCAGCAGCTTGTCAGTGTACAGTAACTATGGCTACACCTTC.

The chain joins TRBV2 to TRBJ2-5; TRBD1 aligns across 9 bases. V shed 5 bases and J 4 bases; nucleotides not matched to a gene: 17. CDR1 is SNHLY, CDR2 FYNNEI, per germline. CDR3 length: 18 residues. In DNA, the CDR3 is TGTGCCAGCAGTCCTAAAGGGGCGACAGGGGGTTTAGGAGAGACCCAGTACTTC. This codes for CASSPKGATGGLGETQYF.